This passage covers 30 T cell receptor beta chains from one sample sequenced in a study of shared clonotypes between healthy human individuals. Assay used: immunoSEQ multiplex PCR; TCRdb lists only in-frame clones, some missing. The table shows hundreds of thousands of clones, with more than 95% occurring only once. The sequenced material came from naive CD4+ T cells sorted from blood. Stated subset: CD45RA+ positively selected. Every receptor here comes from a woman aged 30 to 39 in good health.

The V call is TRBV27, the J call TRBJ1-3; D perhaps matches TRBD1 (5 bases). The CDR3 is 18 residues long. CDR1 and CDR2 from the germline V gene are MNHEY and SMNVEV (reference sequence). Trimming took 5 bases from V and 0 from J, leaving 20 bases between them. The CDR3 DNA is TGTGCCAGCAGTAGAAGGACTCAGACAGACACCTCTGGAAACACCATATATTTT. Amino acid sequence: CASSRRTQTDTSGNTIYF.

This clone was detected once. This chain connects TRBV18 to TRBJ1-1; D not resolved. Germline V gives CDR1 KGHSH, CDR2 LQKENI. V shed 1 base and J shed 8 bases, with 20 bases lying between them. The CDR3 has 16 residues. CDR3 bases: TGTGCCAGCTCACCACGGGCTTGGGAGCCGATCGGGGAAGCTTTCTTT. This codes for CASSPRAWEPIGEAFF.

In DNA form, the CDR3 reads TGTGCCAGCAGCCGGATAGGCCTAGCGGCCCCCGGGGGCGGGGAGCTGTTTTTT. Its translation is CASSRIGLAAPGGGELFF. This chain uses TRBV7-9 with TRBJ2-2; the match to TRBD2 covers 7 bases. Per germline, CDR1 SEHNR and CDR2 FQNEAQ (reference sequence). This CDR3 is 18 amino acids long. The V segment lost 5 bases and the J segment 7 bases; nucleotides outside the gene matches: 19.

The CDR3 region has the DNA TGTGCCATCGCGGACAGCGTCAACGAGCAGTACTTC. Translation gives CAIADSVNEQYF. This chain uses TRBV10-3 with TRBJ2-7; perhaps TRBD1 as D (6 bases). V was pared by 8 bases and J by 5 bases, with 13 bases between. The CDR3 is 12 residues long. Germline-derived CDR1 and CDR2 are ENHRY and SYGVKD.

The genes are TRBV7-2 and TRBJ2-5; D unresolved. V dropped 2 bases and J dropped 7 bases, with 11 bases sitting between them. The CDR3 is 13 residues long. Looked up from germline, CDR1 is SGHTA and CDR2 is FQGNSA. The chain's CDR3 is CASSLLQSGTQYF. The CDR3 DNA follows: TGTGCCAGCAGCTTATTACAGTCGGGGACCCAGTACTTC.

This rearrangement joins TRBV7-9 to TRBJ2-5, with no clear D. The CDR3 is 14 amino acids. Germline-derived CDR1 and CDR2 are SEHNR and FQNEAQ (reference sequence). The germline V and J ends were trimmed by 1 base and 1 base, with 7 bases remaining between them. The CDR3: CASSLVPGQETQYF. CDR3 bases: TGTGCCAGCAGCTTAGTCCCAGGCCAAGAGACCCAGTACTTC.

A word on this clone: Since the CDR3 does not end with the conserved phenylalanine or tryptophan, this likely comes from a read error. The DNA is left out, because the CDR3 cannot be placed on it with certainty; the CDR3 is given as TCRdb lists it. The chain employs TRBV28 and TRBJ1-1. The germline gives CDR1 MDHEN, CDR2 SYDVKM. The CDR3 totals 11 residues, both ends included. CDR3 sequence reads: CASSSQWVSLV.

The chain joins TRBV4-1 to TRBJ2-5, with TRBD2 identical over 10 bases. The CDR3 runs to 15 residues. The ends lost 6 bases at V and 5 bases at J; junction bases unmatched: 9. The V gene's germline CDR1 is MGHRA and CDR2 YSYEKL. The CDR3 nucleotides are TGCGCCAGCAGACTAGCGGGGACCCTTCGGGAGACCCAGTACTTC. Encoded protein: CASRLAGTLRETQYF.

CDR3 in DNA: TGTGCCAGCTCACGATCGGTTAGCGGGAGCGGGGGGAATGAGCAGTTCTTC. It encodes CASSRSVSGSGGNEQFF. This chain uses TRBV18 with TRBJ2-1; 9 positions match TRBD2. Germline CDR1 KGHSH, CDR2 LQKENI. The CDR3 has 17 amino acids. V was clipped by 4 bases and J by 7 bases; unmatched bases: 14. Filled out from reference TRBV18 and TRBJ2-1, the complete variable domain reads NAGVMQNPRHLVRRRGQEARLRCSPMKGHSHVYWYRQLPEEGLKFMVYLQKENIIDESGMPKERFSAEFPKEGPSILRIQQVVRGDSAAYFCASSRSVSGSGGNEQFFGPGTRLTVL.

The chain has TRBV13 and TRBJ2-1; the D is unclear. CDR1 and CDR2 (germline): PRHDT, FYEKMQ (reference sequence). Trimming cost V 5 bases and J 5 bases, with 10 bases left between them. This CDR3 spans 13 amino acids. CDR3 DNA sequence: TGTGCCAGCAGCAGCTCTAGAGACAATGAGCAGTTCTTC. Its protein product is CASSSSRDNEQFF.

This chain links TRBV20-1 with TRBJ2-7; a weak D match, TRBD1 (5 bases). The CDR3 is 11 residues long. Germline CDR1 is DFQATT and CDR2 is SNEGSKA (reference sequence). Trimming stripped 4 bases from V and 3 bases from J, with 7 bases between. This CDR3 reads CSAKTVYEQYF. The CDR3, as DNA: TGCAGTGCTAAGACAGTCTACGAGCAGTACTTC.

V is TRBV30 and J is TRBJ1-4; the D is unclear. CDR1 is GTSNPN and CDR2 is SVGIG in the germline V gene (reference sequence). CDR3 size: 14 residues. V shed 0 bases and J shed 7 bases, with 12 bases lying between them. CDR3 in DNA: TGTGCCTGGAGTGTGGGCAGGAATGGTGAAAAACTGTTTTTT. Its protein is CAWSVGRNGEKLFF.

In this sample, this clone turned up once. The V call is TRBV5-4, the J call TRBJ2-1; 8 bases are a match to TRBD1. The CDR3 has 15 residues. Unmatched junction bases numbered 2, after V lost 0 bases and J lost 3 bases. CDR1 and CDR2 (germline): SGHNT, YYREEE (reference sequence). CDR3: CASSLGDRNYNEQFF. CDR3 coding DNA: TGTGCCAGCAGCTTGGGGGACAGGAACTACAATGAGCAGTTCTTC.

The CDR3: CASRSGTAYEKLFF. The DNA of the CDR3 is TGTGCCAGCCGATCCGGGACCGCGTATGAAAAACTGTTTTTT. V usage is TRBV28 and J usage is TRBJ1-4, with D perhaps matching TRBD1 (5 bases). This CDR3 has 14 residues. CDR1 is MDHEN and CDR2 is SYDVKM in the germline V gene. With 8 bases removed from V and 6 bases from J, the gap between germline ends came to 16 bases.

The chain combines TRBV7-2 with TRBJ2-5; tentative D call: TRBD1 (5 bases). V was pared by 4 bases and J by 4 bases, with 16 bases between. This CDR3 is 15 amino acids long. Germline V gene data show CDR1 as SGHTA and CDR2 as FQGNSA. The CDR3 region is CASSSPQGNRETQYF. The CDR3 DNA is TGTGCCAGCAGCTCACCTCAGGGTAACCGAGAGACCCAGTACTTC.

The chain employs TRBV14 and TRBJ1-6; D is unclear. Germline V gene data show CDR1 as SGHDN and CDR2 as FVKESK. V gave up 3 bases and J gave up 9 bases, with 6 bases separating them. The CDR3 is made up of 12 amino acids. The CDR3 sequence: CASSQHSSPLHF. CDR3 DNA sequence: TGTGCCAGCAGCCAGCATAGTTCACCCCTCCACTTT.

The V gene is TRBV20-1, the J gene TRBJ2-1; no reliable D call. Trimming cost V 8 bases and J 4 bases, with 6 bases left between them. Germline CDR1 DFQATT, CDR2 SNEGSKA (reference sequence). The CDR3 totals 10 residues. In DNA form, the CDR3 reads TGCAGTACCCGATACAATGAGCAGTTCTTC. It encodes CSTRYNEQFF.

The chain combines TRBV29-1 with TRBJ2-5, with no clear D. The CDR3 is 13 amino acids. V lost 0 bases to trimming and J lost 2 bases, with 7 bases between them. Germline CDR1 and CDR2: SQVTM and ANQGSEA. As DNA, the CDR3 is TGCAGCGTTGAAGAGAGGCTACAAGAGACCCAGTACTTC. It yields the protein CSVEERLQETQYF.

The chain has TRBV21-1 and TRBJ2-7. TRBV21-1 is deemed a pseudogene. There are 15 residues in the CDR3. The CDR3 loop is CASSERGESSYEQYF. As DNA, the CDR3 is TGTGCCAGCAGCGAAAGGGGGGAGAGCTCCTACGAGCAGTACTTC.

This clone was observed a single time. This chain links TRBV6-5 with TRBJ1-2; D unclear. Germline V gives CDR1 MNHEY, CDR2 SVGAGI. This CDR3 is built from 14 residues. V lost 5 bases to trimming and J lost 5 bases, with 15 bases between them. CDR3 region: CASSRADELYGYTF. In DNA form, the CDR3 reads TGTGCCAGCAGTAGGGCTGACGAGCTTTATGGCTACACCTTC.

This sequence joins TRBV19 and TRBJ1-2, with 7 bases that match TRBD1. V shed 5 bases and J 4 bases; nucleotides not matched to a gene: 10. The CDR3 has 15 residues. CDR1 LNHDA and CDR2 SQIVND come from the germline V gene (reference sequence). CDR3 nucleotide sequence: TGTGCCAGTAGTCTGCAATATGACAGGGTCTATGGCTACACCTTC. Its translation is CASSLQYDRVYGYTF. Combining the CDR3 with reference TRBV19 and TRBJ1-2 gives the whole variable domain DGGITQSPKYLFRKEGQNVTLSCEQNLNHDAMYWYRQDPGQGLRLIYYSQIVNDFQKGDIAEGYSVSREKKESFPLTVTSAQKNPTAFYLCASSLQYDRVYGYTFGSGTRLTVV.

The chain joins TRBV4-2 to TRBJ2-1; D gene ambiguous. The V gene's germline CDR1 is LGHNA and CDR2 YNFKEQ. V dropped 0 bases and J dropped 4 bases, with 4 bases sitting between them. This CDR3 region has 13 residues. The CDR3 protein is CASSQDSYNEQFF. The DNA of the CDR3 is TGTGCCAGCAGCCAAGACAGTTACAATGAGCAGTTCTTC.

The V and J genes are TRBV6-5 and TRBJ1-2, with D unresolved. CDR3 length equals 13 residues. V lost 0 bases, J lost 8 bases, and 10 bases lay in between. Germline CDR1 MNHEY, CDR2 SVGAGI. Written as DNA, the CDR3 is TGTGCCAGCAGTTACTCGACGGGCTTGGGCTACACCTTC. Translation gives CASSYSTGLGYTF.

The chain is built from TRBV7-2 and TRBJ2-5; 7 bases map to TRBD2. The CDR3 has 15 amino acids. J lost 7 bases, V lost 5 bases, and 13 bases had no gene match. Looked up from germline, CDR1 is SGHTA and CDR2 is FQGNSA. As DNA, the CDR3 is TGTGCCAGCAGCCTATTACTAGCGAGCTGGGGGACCCAGTACTTC. This translates into CASSLLLASWGTQYF.

CDR3 sequence (DNA): TGTGCCAGCTCACCACAGGGACTAGCAGATTACAATGAGCAGTTCTTC. Translating it yields CASSPQGLADYNEQFF. This sequence joins TRBV18 and TRBJ2-1; 9 bases fit TRBD2. Germline loops: CDR1 KGHSH, CDR2 LQKENI. The CDR3 sequence is 16 residues long. Trimming cost V 1 base and J 4 bases; bases outside gene matches: 5.

The chain has TRBV7-9 and TRBJ1-1, with no clear D. Trimming took 3 bases from V and 1 from J, leaving 12 bases between them. Germline V lookup: CDR1 SEHNR, CDR2 FQNEAQ (reference sequence). The CDR3 has 15 amino acids. The CDR3 nucleotides are TGTGCCAGCAGCTTTTCGAGGGCGGGGAACACTGAAGCTTTCTTT. The encoded protein is CASSFSRAGNTEAFF.

The rearrangement links TRBV5-1 to TRBJ2-1, with D perhaps given as TRBD1 or TRBD2 (5 bases each). The V gene lost 4 bases and the J gene lost 6 bases, with 17 bases spanning the gap. Germline CDR1 and CDR2: SGHRS and YFSETQ. The CDR3 has 15 amino acids. The DNA for the CDR3 is TGCGCCAGCAGCCCCGGGACGGAGTCTATCAATGAGCAGTTCTTC. It translates to CASSPGTESINEQFF.

The chain carries TRBV6-6 and TRBJ1-3, with 8 bases aligning to TRBD1. Germline CDR1 MNHNY, CDR2 SVGAGI (reference sequence). V dropped 4 bases and J dropped 2; count of bases not matched to a gene: 7. The CDR3 is made up of 16 amino acids. The CDR3 protein is CASSSLGQETGNTIYF. The DNA for the CDR3 is TGTGCCAGCAGTTCTCTGGGACAGGAGACTGGAAACACCATATATTTT.

Note on this clone: At the DNA level, this CDR3 is encoded by other sequences in the same sample as well. The CDR3, as DNA: TGCGCCAGCAGCCAAGAGGGGGCCGGGAGAGGTTACAATGAGCAGTTCTTC. Its protein is CASSQEGAGRGYNEQFF. J is TRBJ2-1 and V is TRBV4-1; tentatively, D is TRBD1 or TRBD2 (6 bases each). Germline CDR1 and CDR2: MGHRA and YSYEKL. This CDR3 spans 17 amino acids. Trimming removed 0 bases at V and 4 bases at J, with 16 bases between.

The chain has TRBV19 and TRBJ2-2, with 11 bases that match TRBD2. Trimming cost V 3 bases and J 1 base; bases outside gene matches: 4. Germline assignment: CDR1 LNHDA and CDR2 SQIVND (reference sequence). The CDR3 runs to 17 residues. CDR3 sequence (DNA): TGTGCCAGTAGTATCCAGCTAGCGGGAGGGAACACCGGGGAGCTGTTTTTT. It encodes CASSIQLAGGNTGELFF.